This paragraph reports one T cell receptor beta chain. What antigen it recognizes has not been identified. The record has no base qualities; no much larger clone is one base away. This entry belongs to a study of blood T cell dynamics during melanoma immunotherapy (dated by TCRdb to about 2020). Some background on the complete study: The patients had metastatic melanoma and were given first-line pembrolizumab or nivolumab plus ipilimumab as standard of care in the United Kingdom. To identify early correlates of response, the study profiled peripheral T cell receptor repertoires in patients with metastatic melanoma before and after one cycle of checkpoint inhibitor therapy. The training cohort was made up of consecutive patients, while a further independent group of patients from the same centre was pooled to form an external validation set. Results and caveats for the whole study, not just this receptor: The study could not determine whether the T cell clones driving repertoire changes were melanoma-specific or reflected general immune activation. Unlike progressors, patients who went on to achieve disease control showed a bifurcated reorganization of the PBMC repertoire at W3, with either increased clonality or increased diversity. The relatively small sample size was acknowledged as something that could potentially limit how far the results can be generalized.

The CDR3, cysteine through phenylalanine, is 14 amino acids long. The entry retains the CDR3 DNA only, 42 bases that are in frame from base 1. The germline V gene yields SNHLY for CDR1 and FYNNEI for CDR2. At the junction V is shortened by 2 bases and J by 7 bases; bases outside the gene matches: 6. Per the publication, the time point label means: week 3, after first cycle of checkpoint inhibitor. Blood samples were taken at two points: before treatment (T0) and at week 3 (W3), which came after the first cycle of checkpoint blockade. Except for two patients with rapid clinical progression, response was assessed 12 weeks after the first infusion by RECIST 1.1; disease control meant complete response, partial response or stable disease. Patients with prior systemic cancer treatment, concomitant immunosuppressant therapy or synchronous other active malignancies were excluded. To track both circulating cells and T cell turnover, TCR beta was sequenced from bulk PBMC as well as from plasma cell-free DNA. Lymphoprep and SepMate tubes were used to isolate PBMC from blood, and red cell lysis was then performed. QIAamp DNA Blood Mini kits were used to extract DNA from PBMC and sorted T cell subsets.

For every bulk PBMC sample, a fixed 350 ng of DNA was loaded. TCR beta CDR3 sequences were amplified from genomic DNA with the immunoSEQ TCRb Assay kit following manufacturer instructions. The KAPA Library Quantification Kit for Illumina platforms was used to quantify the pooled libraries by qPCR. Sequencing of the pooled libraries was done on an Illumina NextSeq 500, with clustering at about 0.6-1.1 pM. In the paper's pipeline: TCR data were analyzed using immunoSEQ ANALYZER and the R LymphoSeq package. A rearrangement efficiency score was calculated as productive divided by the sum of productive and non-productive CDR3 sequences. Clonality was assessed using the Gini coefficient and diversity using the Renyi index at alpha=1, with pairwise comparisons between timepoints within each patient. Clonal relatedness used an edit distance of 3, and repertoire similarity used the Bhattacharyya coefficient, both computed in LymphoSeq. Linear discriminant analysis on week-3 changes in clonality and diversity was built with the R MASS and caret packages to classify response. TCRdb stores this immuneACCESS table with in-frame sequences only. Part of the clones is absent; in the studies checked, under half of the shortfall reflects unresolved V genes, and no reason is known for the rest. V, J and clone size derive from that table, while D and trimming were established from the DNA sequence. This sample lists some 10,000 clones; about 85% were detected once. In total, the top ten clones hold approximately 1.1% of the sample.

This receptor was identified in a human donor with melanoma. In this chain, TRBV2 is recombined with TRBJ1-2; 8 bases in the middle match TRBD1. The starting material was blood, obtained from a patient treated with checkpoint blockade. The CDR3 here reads CASSERQGALGYTF. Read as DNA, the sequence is TGTGCCAGCAGTGAAAGGCAGGGGGCGCTTGGCTACACCTTC.